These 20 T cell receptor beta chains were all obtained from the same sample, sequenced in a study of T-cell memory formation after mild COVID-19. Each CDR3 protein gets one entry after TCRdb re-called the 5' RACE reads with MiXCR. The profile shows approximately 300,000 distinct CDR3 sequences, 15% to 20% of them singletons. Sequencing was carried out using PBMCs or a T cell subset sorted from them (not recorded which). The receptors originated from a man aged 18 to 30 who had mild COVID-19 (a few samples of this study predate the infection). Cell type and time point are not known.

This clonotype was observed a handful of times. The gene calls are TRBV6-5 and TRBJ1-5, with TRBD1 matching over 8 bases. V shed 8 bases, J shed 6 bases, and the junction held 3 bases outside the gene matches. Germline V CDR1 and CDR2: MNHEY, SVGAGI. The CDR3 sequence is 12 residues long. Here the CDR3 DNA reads TGTGCCAGCGGGACAGGCGGTCAGCCCCAGCATTTT. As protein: CASGTGGQPQHF.

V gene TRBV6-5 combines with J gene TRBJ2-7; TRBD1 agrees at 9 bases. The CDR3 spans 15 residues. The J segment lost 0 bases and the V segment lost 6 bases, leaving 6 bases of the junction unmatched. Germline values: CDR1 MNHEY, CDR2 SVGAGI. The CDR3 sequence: CASSQGQGGSYEQYV. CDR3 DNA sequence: TGTGCCAGCAGCCAGGGACAGGGTGGCTCCTACGAGCAGTACGTC.

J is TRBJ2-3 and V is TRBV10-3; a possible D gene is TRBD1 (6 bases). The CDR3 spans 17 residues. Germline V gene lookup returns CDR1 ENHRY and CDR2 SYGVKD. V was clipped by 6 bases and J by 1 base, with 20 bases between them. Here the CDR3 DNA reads TGTGCCATCAGGCCTAACAGGGTGGTTTTGGGCACAGATACGCAGTATTTT. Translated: CAIRPNRVVLGTDTQYF.

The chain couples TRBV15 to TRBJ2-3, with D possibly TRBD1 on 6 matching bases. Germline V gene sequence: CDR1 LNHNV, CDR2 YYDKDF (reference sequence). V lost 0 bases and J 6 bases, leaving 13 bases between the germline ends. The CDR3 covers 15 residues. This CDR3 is CATSREDSPRDTQYF. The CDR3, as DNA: TGTGCCACCAGCAGAGAGGACAGTCCGAGGGATACGCAGTATTTT.

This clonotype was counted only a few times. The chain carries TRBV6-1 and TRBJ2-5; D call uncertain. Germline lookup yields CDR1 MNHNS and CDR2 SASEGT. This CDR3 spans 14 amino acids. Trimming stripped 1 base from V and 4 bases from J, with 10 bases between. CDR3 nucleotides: TGTGCCAGCAGTGAAGGGATCGGTCGAGAGACCCAGTACTTC. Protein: CASSEGIGRETQYF.

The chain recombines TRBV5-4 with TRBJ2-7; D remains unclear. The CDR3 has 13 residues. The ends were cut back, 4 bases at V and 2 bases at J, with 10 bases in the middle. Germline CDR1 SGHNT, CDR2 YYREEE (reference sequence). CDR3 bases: TGTGCCAGCAGCCGAGACGGTCCCTACGAGCAGTACGTC. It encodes CASSRDGPYEQYV.

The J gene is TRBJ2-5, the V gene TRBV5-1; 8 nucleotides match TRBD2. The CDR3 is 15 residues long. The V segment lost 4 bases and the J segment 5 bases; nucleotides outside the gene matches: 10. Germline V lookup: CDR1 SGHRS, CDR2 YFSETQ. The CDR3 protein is CASSLGGAGEETQYF. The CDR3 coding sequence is TGCGCCAGCAGCCTGGGAGGAGCGGGGGAGGAGACCCAGTACTTC.

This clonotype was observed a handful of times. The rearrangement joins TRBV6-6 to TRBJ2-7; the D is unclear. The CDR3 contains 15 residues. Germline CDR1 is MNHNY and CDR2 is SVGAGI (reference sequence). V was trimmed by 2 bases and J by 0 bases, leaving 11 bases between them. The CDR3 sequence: CASSYPHRSSYEQYF. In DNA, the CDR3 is TGTGCCAGCAGTTACCCGCACCGAAGCTCCTACGAGCAGTACTTC.

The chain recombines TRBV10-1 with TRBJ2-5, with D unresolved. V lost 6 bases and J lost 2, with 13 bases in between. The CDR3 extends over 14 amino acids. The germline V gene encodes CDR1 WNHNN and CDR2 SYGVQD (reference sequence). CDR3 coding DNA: TGCGCCAGCAGCGAAGGGCTCGCTCAAGAGACCCAGTACTTC. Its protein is CASSEGLAQETQYF.

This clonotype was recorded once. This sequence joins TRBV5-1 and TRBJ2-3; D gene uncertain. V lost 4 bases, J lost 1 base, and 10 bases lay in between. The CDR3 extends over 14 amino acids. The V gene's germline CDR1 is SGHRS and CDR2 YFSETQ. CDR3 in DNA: TGCGCCAGCAGCCCAGCATGGGGCACAGATACGCAGTATTTT. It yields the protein CASSPAWGTDTQYF. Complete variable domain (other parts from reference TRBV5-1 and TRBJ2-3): KAGVTQTPRYLIKTRGQQVTLSCSPISGHRSVSWYQQTPGQGLQFLFEYFSETQRNKGNFPGRFSGRQFSNSRSEMNVSTLELGDSALYLCASSPAWGTDTQYFGPGTRLTVL.

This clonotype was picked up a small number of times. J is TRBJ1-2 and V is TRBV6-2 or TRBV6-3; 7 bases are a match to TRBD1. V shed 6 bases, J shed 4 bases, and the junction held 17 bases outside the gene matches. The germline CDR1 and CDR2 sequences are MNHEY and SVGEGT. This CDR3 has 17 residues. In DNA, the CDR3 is TGTGCCAGCAGGCCGATTTCGACAGGGCGAAGAGTCTATGGCTACACCTTC. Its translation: CASRPISTGRRVYGYTF.

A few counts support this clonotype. CDR3 region: CASSSSGGATKNIQYF. The DNA of the CDR3 is TGTGCCAGCAGTTCTAGCGGGGGGGCGACCAAAAACATTCAGTACTTC. This rearrangement joins TRBV6-6 to TRBJ2-4; 12 nucleotides align to TRBD2. This CDR3 spans 16 amino acids. CDR1 and CDR2 from the germline V gene are MNHNY and SVGAGI (reference sequence). V gave up 4 bases and J gave up 2 bases; unmatched junction bases: 3.

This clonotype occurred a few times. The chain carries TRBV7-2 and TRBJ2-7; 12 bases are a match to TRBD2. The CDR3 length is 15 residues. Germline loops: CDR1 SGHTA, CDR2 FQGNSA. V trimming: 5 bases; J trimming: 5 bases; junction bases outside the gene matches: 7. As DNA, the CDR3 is TGTGCCAGCAGCGAATTCCTAGCGGGGGGGGACGAGCAGTACTTC. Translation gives CASSEFLAGGDEQYF.

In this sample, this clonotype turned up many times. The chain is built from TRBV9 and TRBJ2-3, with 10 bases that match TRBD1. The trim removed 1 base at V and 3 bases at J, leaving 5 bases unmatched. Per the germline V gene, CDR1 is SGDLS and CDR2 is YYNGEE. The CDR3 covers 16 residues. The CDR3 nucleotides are TGTGCCAGCAGCGTACCGAGGACAGGGGGAACAGATACGCAGTATTTT. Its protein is CASSVPRTGGTDTQYF.

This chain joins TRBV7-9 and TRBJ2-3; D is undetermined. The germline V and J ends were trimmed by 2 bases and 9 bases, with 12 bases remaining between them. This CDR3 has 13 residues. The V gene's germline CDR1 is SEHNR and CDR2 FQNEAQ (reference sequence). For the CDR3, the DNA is TGTGCCAGCAGCTTAAATCCCGGAGACACGCAGTATTTT. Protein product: CASSLNPGDTQYF.

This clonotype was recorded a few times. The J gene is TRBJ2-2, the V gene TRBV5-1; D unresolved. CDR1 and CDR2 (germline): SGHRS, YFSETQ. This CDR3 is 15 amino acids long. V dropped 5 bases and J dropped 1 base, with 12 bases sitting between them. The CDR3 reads CASRDLGKNTGELFF. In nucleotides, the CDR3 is TGCGCCAGCAGAGATTTGGGAAAGAACACCGGGGAGCTGTTTTTT.

The CDR3 here is CSVDRGDQPQHF. The DNA for the CDR3 is TGCAGCGTTGACAGGGGCGATCAGCCCCAGCATTTT. The V gene is TRBV29-1, the J gene TRBJ1-5, with D tentatively TRBD1 (6 bases). Trimming shortened V by 3 bases and J by 5 bases, and 8 bases separated the two germline ends. CDR1 SQVTM and CDR2 ANQGSEA come from the germline V gene. This CDR3 spans 12 amino acids.

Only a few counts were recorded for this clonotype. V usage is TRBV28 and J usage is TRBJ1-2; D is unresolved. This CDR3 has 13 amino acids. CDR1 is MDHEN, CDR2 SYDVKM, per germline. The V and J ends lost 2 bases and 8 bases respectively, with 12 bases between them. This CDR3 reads CASSLNPRGGYTF. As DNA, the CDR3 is TGTGCCAGCAGTTTAAACCCTCGAGGGGGCTACACCTTC.

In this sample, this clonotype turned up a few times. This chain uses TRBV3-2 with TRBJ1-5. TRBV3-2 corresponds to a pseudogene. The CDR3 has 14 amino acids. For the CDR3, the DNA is TGTGCCAGCAGCCAAGCAGGACTTTGGGAGCCCCAGCATTTT. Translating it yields CASSQAGLWEPQHF.

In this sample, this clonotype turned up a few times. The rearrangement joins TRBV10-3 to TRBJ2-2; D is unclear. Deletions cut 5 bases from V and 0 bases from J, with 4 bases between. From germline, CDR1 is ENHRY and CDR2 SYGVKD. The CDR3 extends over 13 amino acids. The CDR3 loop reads CAISRANTGELFF. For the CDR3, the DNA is TGTGCCATCAGTCGTGCGAACACCGGGGAGCTGTTTTTT.